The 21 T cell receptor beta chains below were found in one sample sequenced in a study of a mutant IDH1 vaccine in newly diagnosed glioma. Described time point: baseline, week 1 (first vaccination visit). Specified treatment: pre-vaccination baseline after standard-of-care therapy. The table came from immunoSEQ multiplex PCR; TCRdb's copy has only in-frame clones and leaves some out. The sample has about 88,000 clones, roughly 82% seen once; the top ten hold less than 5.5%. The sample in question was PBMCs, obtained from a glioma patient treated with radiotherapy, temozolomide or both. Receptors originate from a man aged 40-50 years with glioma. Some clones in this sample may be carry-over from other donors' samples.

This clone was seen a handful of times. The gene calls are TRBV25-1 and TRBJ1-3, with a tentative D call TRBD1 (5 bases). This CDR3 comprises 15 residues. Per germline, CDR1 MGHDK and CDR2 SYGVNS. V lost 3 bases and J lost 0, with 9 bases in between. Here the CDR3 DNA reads TGTGCCAGCAGTGACCCCGGGACCTCTGGAAACACCATATATTTT. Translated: CASSDPGTSGNTIYF. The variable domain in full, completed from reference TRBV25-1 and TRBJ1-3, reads EADIYQTPRYLVIGTGKKITLECSQTMGHDKMYWYQQDPGMELHLIHYSYGVNSTEKGDLSSESTVSRIRTEHFPLTLESARPSHTSQYLCASSDPGTSGNTIYFGEGSWLTVV.

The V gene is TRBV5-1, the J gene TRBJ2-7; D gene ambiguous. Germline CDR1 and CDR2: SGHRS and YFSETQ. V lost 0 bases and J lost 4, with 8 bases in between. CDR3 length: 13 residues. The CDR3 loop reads CASSLAGSYEQYF. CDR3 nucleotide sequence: TGCGCCAGCAGCTTGGCCGGGTCTTACGAGCAGTACTTC.

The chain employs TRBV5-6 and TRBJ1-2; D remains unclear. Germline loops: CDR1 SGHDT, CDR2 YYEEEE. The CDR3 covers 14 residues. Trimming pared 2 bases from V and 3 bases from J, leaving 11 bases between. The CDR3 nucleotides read TGTGCCAGCAGCTTAGCCGGGAATCACTATGGCTACACCTTC. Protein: CASSLAGNHYGYTF.

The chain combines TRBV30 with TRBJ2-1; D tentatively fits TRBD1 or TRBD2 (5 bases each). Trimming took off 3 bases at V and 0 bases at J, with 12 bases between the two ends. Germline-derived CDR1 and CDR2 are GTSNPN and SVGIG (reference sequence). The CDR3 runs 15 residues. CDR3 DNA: TGTGCCTGGAGCGAGGGGTATAGCTCCTACAATGAGCAGTTCTTC. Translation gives CAWSEGYSSYNEQFF.

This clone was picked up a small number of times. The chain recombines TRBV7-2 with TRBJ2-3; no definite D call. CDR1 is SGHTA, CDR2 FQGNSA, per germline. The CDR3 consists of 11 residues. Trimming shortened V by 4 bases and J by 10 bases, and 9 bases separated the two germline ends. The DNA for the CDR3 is TGTGCCAGCAGCTCATGGTATGCGCAGTATTTT. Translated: CASSSWYAQYF.

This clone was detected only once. The chain's CDR3 is CASSLDGQGAYGYTF. CDR3 DNA: TGCGCCAGCAGCTTGGATGGACAGGGTGCCTATGGCTACACCTTC. The chain recombines TRBV5-1 with TRBJ1-2, with 8 bases aligning to TRBD1. Germline CDR1 is SGHRS and CDR2 is YFSETQ. V trimming: 0 bases; J trimming: 4 bases; junction bases outside the gene matches: 5. CDR3 size: 15 residues.

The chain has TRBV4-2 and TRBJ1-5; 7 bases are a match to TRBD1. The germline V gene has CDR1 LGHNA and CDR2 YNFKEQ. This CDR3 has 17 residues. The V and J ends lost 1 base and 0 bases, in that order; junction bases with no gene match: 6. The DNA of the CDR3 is TGTGCCAGCAGCCAAGGACAGGGACCAAATAGCAATCAGCCCCAGCATTTT. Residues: CASSQGQGPNSNQPQHF.

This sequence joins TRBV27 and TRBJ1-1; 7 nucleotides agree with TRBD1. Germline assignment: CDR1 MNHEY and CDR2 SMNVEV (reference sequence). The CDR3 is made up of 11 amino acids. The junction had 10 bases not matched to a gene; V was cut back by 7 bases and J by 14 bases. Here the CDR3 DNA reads TGTGCCAGCATGAGGACAGGCCGACGATTCTTT. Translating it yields CASMRTGRRFF.

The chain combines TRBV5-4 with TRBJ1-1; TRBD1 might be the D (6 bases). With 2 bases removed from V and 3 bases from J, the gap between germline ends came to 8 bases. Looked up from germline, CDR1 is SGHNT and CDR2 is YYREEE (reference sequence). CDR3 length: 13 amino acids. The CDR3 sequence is CASSFDRYTEAFF. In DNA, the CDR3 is TGTGCCAGCAGCTTTGACAGGTACACTGAAGCTTTCTTT.

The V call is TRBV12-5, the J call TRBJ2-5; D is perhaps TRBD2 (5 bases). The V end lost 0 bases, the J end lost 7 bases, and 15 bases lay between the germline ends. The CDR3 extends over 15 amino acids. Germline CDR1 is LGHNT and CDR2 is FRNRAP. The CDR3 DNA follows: TGTGCTAGTGGTTTGGTCGGGGTCGGGTGGGGGACCCAGTACTTC. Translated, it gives CASGLVGVGWGTQYF.

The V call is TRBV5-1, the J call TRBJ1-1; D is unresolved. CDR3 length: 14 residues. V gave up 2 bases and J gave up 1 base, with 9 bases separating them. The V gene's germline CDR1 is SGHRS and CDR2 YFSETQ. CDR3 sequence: CASSLHRPNTEAFF. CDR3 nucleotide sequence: TGCGCCAGCAGCTTACACCGACCGAACACTGAAGCTTTCTTT.

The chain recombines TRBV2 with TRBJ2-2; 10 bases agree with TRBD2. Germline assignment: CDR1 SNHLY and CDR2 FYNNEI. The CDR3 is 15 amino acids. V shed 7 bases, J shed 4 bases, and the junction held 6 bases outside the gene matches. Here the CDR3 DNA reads TGTGCCAGCATTAGCGGGGGGCTCTCCACCGGGGAGCTGTTTTTT. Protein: CASISGGLSTGELFF.

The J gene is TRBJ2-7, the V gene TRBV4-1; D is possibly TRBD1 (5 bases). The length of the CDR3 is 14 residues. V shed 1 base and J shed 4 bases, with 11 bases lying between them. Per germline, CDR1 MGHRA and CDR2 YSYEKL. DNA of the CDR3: TGCGCCAGCAGCCAAGCCCTAACAGGATACGAGCAGTACTTC. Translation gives CASSQALTGYEQYF.

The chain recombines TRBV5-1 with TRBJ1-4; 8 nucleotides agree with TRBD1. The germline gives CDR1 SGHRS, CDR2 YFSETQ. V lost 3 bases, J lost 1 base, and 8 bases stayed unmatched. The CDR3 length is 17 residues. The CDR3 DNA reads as TGCGCCAGCAGCTGGAGGACAGGGTTTCTAACTAATGAAAAACTGTTTTTT. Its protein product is CASSWRTGFLTNEKLFF. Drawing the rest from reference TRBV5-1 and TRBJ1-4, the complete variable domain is KAGVTQTPRYLIKTRGQQVTLSCSPISGHRSVSWYQQTPGQGLQFLFEYFSETQRNKGNFPGRFSGRQFSNSRSEMNVSTLELGDSALYLCASSWRTGFLTNEKLFFGSGTQLSVL.

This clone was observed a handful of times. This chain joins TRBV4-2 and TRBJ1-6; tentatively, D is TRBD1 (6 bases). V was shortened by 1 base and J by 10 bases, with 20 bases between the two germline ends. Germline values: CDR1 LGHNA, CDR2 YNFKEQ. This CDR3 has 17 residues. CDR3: CASSQVARGQSGSPLHF. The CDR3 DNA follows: TGTGCCAGCAGCCAAGTCGCCCGGGGACAATCGGGGTCACCCCTCCACTTT.

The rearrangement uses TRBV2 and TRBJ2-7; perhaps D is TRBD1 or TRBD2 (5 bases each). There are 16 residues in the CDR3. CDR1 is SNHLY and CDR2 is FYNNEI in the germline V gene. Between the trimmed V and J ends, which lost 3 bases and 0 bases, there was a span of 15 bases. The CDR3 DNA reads TGTGCCAGCAGTGACCGTTGGGGGAGCCCCTCCTACGAGCAGTACTTC. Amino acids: CASSDRWGSPSYEQYF.

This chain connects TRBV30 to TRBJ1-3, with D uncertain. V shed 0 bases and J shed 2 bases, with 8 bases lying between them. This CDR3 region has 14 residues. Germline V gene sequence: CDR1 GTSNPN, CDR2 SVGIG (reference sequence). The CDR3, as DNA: TGTGCCTGGAGTGTACTTTCAGCTGGAAACACCATATATTTT. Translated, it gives CAWSVLSAGNTIYF.

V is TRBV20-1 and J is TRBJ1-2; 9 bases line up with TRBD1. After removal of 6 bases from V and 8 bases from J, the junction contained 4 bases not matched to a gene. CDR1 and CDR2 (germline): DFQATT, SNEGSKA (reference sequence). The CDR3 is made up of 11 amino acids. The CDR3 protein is CSAAQGAGYTF. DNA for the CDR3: TGCAGTGCGGCACAGGGGGCCGGCTACACCTTC.

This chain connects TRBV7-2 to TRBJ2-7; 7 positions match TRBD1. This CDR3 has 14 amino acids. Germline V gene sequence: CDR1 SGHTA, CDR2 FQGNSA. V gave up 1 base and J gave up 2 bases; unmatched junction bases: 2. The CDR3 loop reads CASSLGGQTYEQYF. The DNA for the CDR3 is TGTGCCAGCAGCTTAGGGGGACAGACCTACGAGCAGTACTTC.

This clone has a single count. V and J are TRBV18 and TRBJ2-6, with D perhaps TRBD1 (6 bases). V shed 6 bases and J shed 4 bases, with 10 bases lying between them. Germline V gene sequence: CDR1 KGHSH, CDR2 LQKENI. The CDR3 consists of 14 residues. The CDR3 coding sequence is TGTGCCAGCTCGGGGGCCAACGGGGCCAACGTCCTGACTTTC. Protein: CASSGANGANVLTF.

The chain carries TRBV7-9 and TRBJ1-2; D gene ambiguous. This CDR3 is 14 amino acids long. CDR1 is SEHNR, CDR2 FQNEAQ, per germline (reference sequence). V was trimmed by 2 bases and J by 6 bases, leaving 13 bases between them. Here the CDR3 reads CASSLSGRPHGYTF. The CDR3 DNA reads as TGTGCCAGCAGCTTAAGCGGGAGGCCGCATGGCTACACCTTC.